Reported below is one TCR beta chain. Data came from immunoSEQ multiplex PCR; TCRdb stores just in-frame clones and leaves some out. The sample carries around 130,000 clones, almost 90% recorded once. The data were taken from a study of PD-1 blockade in mismatch repair-deficient tumors. Germline assignment: CDR1 SGHNT and CDR2 YYREEE (reference sequence). The CDR3 is 15 amino acids. V shed 0 bases and J shed 9 bases, with 18 bases lying between them. The sequencing here drew on peripheral blood, taken approximately 70 weeks after starting pembrolizumab. This receptor was taken from an adult with mismatch repair-deficient cancer. The rearrangement uses TRBV5-4 and TRBJ1-2; a weak D match, TRBD1 (6 bases). CDR3 sequence (DNA): TGTGCCAGCAGCTTGGCCCAGGGGTTTGAGGGCCGCTACACCTTC. It yields the protein CASSLAQGFEGRYTF.